What follows is one TCR beta chain and its context. Antigen unknown. The PCR employed 60 Vbeta primers together with 13 Jbeta primers. TCRdb keeps only in-frame clones here, not all; method: immunoSEQ multiplex PCR. This table has approximately 120,000 clones, about 70% appearing once. The data were taken from a study of cytomegalovirus exposure and HLA in healthy donors. Study-level information: A preliminary data release comprised tens of millions of unique TCRs obtained from HLA-typed donors.

Study-wide findings and caveats: It was in a later analysis that TCR association rates were seen to vary by HLA locus, highest for DRB1 and lowest for HLA-C. Likely technical artifact: a cluster of highly shared sequence variants. Later analysis identified around 15,000 TCR beta sequences associated with HLA alleles, using a false discovery rate threshold of 0.05.

V dropped 5 bases and J dropped 1; count of bases not matched to a gene: 7. The CDR3 totals 16 residues. CDR1 and CDR2 (germline): MDHEN, SYDVKM. The clonotype originates from a woman aged 55 to 70 in good health and CMV-seropositive. This rearrangement joins TRBV28 to TRBJ1-5, with 8 positions matching TRBD1. The material sequenced was PBMCs. This chain's CDR3 is CASSRQGMTSNQPQHF. The DNA of the CDR3 is TGTGCCAGCAGTCGACAGGGGATGACGAGCAATCAGCCCCAGCATTTT. Together with reference TRBV28 and TRBJ1-5, the CDR3 gives the full variable domain: DVKVTQSSRYLVKRTGEKVFLECVQDMDHENMFWYRQDPGLGLRLIYFSYDVKMKEKGDIPEGYSVSREKKERFSLILESASTNQTSMYLCASSRQGMTSNQPQHFGDGTRLSIL.